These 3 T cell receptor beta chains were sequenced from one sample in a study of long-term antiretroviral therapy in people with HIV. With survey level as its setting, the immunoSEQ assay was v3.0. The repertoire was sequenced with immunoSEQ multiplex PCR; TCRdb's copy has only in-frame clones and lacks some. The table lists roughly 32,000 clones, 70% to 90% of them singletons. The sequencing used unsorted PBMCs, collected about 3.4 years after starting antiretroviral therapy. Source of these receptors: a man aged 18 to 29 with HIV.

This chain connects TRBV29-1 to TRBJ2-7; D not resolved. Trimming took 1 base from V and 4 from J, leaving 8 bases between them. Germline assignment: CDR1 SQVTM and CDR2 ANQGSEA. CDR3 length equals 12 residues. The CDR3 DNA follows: TGCAGCGTTGAAGGCTCCAATTACGAGCAGTACTTC. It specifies CSVEGSNYEQYF.

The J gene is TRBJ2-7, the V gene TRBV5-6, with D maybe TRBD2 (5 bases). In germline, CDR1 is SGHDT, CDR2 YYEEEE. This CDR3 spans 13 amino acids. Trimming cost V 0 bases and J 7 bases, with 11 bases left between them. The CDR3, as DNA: TGTGCCAGCAGCTTGGCCGTAACTAGAGAGCAGTACTTC. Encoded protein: CASSLAVTREQYF.

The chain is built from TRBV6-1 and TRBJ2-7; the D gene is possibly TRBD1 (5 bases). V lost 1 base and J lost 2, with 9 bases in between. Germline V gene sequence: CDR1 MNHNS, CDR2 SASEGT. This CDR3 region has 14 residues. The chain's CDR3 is CASSEVPGPYEQYF. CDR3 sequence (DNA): TGTGCCAGCAGTGAAGTCCCAGGGCCCTACGAGCAGTACTTC.